Listed here are 17 T cell receptor beta chains from one sample, sequenced in a study of T cell responses to AZD1222 COVID-19 vaccine. Using immunoSEQ multiplex PCR, the repertoire was profiled, and TCRdb retains in-frame clones only, with some absent. The sample shows about 96,000 clones, 85% to 90% of them seen only once. The sequences come from peripheral blood, collected on day 0 of AZD1222 vaccination. Receptor source: an adult in good health.

The chain uses TRBV18 and TRBJ2-5; D possibly corresponds to TRBD2 (5 bases). The V gene lost 5 bases and the J gene lost 5 bases, with 9 bases spanning the gap. The CDR3 contains 12 residues. Germline V gene data show CDR1 as KGHSH and CDR2 as LQKENI. The CDR3 region is CASSMPGETQYF. In DNA, the CDR3 is TGTGCCAGCTCAATGCCGGGGGAGACCCAGTACTTC. Based on the CDR3 plus reference TRBV18 and TRBJ2-5, the full variable domain is NAGVMQNPRHLVRRRGQEARLRCSPMKGHSHVYWYRQLPEEGLKFMVYLQKENIIDESGMPKERFSAEFPKEGPSILRIQQVVRGDSAAYFCASSMPGETQYFGPGTRLLVL.

The chain carries TRBV7-9 and TRBJ2-7, with TRBD2 matching over 15 bases. Germline V lookup: CDR1 SEHNR, CDR2 FQNEAQ (reference sequence). V lost 4 bases to trimming and J lost 4 bases; unmatched junction nucleotides: 5. The CDR3 is 16 amino acids. In nucleotides, the CDR3 is TGTGCCAGCAGCTCCCGGACTAGCGGGAGGGGGTACGAGCAGTACTTC. It codes for CASSSRTSGRGYEQYF.

The chain recombines TRBV6-5 with TRBJ2-7; TRBD2 agrees at 13 bases. Germline CDR1 is MNHEY and CDR2 is SVGAGI. There are 14 residues in the CDR3. The J segment lost 5 bases and the V segment lost 4 bases, leaving 2 bases of the junction unmatched. CDR3 sequence (DNA): TGTGCCAGCAGTTTCGGGACTAGCGGGAACGAGCAGTACTTC. Residues: CASSFGTSGNEQYF.

This clone was detected once. The rearrangement joins TRBV27 to TRBJ1-6; 11 bases are a match to TRBD1. With V trimmed by 2 bases and J by 10 bases, 1 base remained unmatched. Germline-derived CDR1 and CDR2 are MNHEY and SMNVEV (reference sequence). The CDR3 runs 14 residues. This CDR3 is CASSLGQGASPLHF. For the CDR3, the DNA is TGTGCCAGCAGTTTAGGACAGGGGGCATCACCCCTCCACTTT.

V usage is TRBV24-1 and J usage is TRBJ2-5; 12 nucleotides match TRBD2. With V trimmed by 6 bases and J by 7 bases, 8 bases remained unmatched. From germline, CDR1 is KGHDR and CDR2 SFDVKD. The CDR3 contains 15 residues. DNA for the CDR3: TGTGCCACCAGTCCTAGCGGGAGGGCCGGTGGGACCCAGTACTTC. Translation gives CATSPSGRAGGTQYF.

This clone was counted between two and nine times. The chain carries TRBV4-1 and TRBJ2-1; maybe TRBD2 (6 bases). The germline gives CDR1 MGHRA, CDR2 YSYEKL. This CDR3 region has 15 residues. The V and J ends lost 5 bases and 6 bases respectively, with 17 bases between them. CDR3 in amino acids: CASSVGLQGPNEQFF. The CDR3 DNA reads as TGCGCCAGCAGCGTGGGACTTCAAGGGCCCAATGAGCAGTTCTTC.

This clone came up a few times. The CDR3 nucleotides are TGTGCCAGCAGCTTAGAGGGAGCCAGGAGTAACTATGGCTACACCTTC. It specifies CASSLEGARSNYGYTF. The genes are TRBV7-2 and TRBJ1-2; no clear D gene. Trimming pared 1 base from V and 1 base from J, leaving 13 bases between. Germline V CDR1 and CDR2: SGHTA, FQGNSA. This CDR3 has 16 amino acids.

The chain has TRBV7-9 and TRBJ2-6, with D tentatively TRBD1 or TRBD2 (5 bases each). Germline V gene sequence: CDR1 SEHNR, CDR2 FQNEAQ (reference sequence). The V and J ends lost 5 bases and 6 bases respectively, with 8 bases between them. The CDR3 extends over 13 amino acids. In DNA form, the CDR3 reads TGTGCCAGCAGCGCCGGGACGGCCAACGTCCTGACTTTC. This codes for CASSAGTANVLTF.

The chain links TRBV10-2 to TRBJ2-1; D tentatively reads TRBD1 or TRBD2 (5 bases each). V was shortened by 3 bases and J by 8 bases, with 17 bases between the two germline ends. CDR1 is WSHSY and CDR2 is SAAADI in the germline V gene. CDR3 size: 15 residues. The CDR3: CASSDPQMGTYEQFF. The DNA for the CDR3 is TGCGCCAGCAGTGACCCCCAAATGGGGACGTATGAGCAGTTCTTC.

J is TRBJ2-1 and V is TRBV29-1; 14 bases fit TRBD2. CDR3 length: 14 amino acids. Trimming removed 3 bases from V and 10 bases from J; junction bases left unmatched: 5. Looked up from germline, CDR1 is SQVTM and CDR2 is ANQGSEA. The CDR3 loop is CSVEGLAGADEQFF. The DNA of the CDR3 is TGCAGCGTTGAGGGACTAGCGGGAGCAGACGAGCAGTTCTTC.

The rearrangement uses TRBV7-2 and TRBJ1-6; 9 positions match TRBD1. This CDR3 spans 16 amino acids. The V gene's germline CDR1 is SGHTA and CDR2 FQGNSA. Trimming took 1 base from V and 8 from J; bases not matched to a gene: 6. CDR3 sequence: CASSLVGTGSYSPLHF. The CDR3 region has the DNA TGTGCCAGCAGCTTAGTGGGGACAGGGAGTTATTCACCCCTCCACTTT.

The chain has TRBV3-1 (or the pseudogene TRBV3-2) and TRBJ2-7; 7 nucleotides agree with TRBD1. Losses at the gene ends were 0 bases for V and 6 bases for J; bases not matched to a gene: 8. The length of the CDR3 is 15 residues. Per germline, CDR1 LGHDT and CDR2 YNNKEL (reference sequence). CDR3 region: CASSQDGTGVSEQYF. CDR3 sequence (DNA): TGTGCCAGCAGCCAAGATGGTACAGGGGTTAGCGAGCAGTACTTC.

This chain connects TRBV29-1 to TRBJ2-5, with unresolved D. The V gene's germline CDR1 is SQVTM and CDR2 ANQGSEA. Trimming stripped 0 bases from V and 2 bases from J, with 13 bases between. The CDR3 is 15 residues long. CDR3: CSVEDQMGRQETQYF. CDR3 DNA sequence: TGCAGCGTTGAAGATCAAATGGGCCGTCAAGAGACCCAGTACTTC.

This chain uses TRBV28 with TRBJ1-2; possible D gene TRBD1, 5 bases. The CDR3 has 13 amino acids. Germline CDR1 MDHEN, CDR2 SYDVKM. The V gene lost 6 bases and the J gene lost 6 bases, with 14 bases spanning the gap. The CDR3 is CASRAPGDNGYTF. As DNA, the CDR3 is TGTGCCAGCAGAGCTCCGGGGGATAATGGCTACACCTTC.

The V call is TRBV27, the J call TRBJ2-2, with TRBD2 matching 16 bases. Germline V CDR1 and CDR2: MNHEY, SMNVEV (reference sequence). V trimming: 2 bases; J trimming: 6 bases; junction bases outside the gene matches: 3. The CDR3 contains 17 residues. The CDR3 loop reads CASSLPGLAGGAGELFF. The CDR3 DNA sequence: TGTGCCAGCAGTTTACCGGGACTAGCGGGAGGGGCCGGGGAGCTGTTTTTT.

This sequence joins TRBV28 and TRBJ2-7, with 11 nucleotides matching TRBD2. J lost 3 bases, V lost 7 bases, and 5 bases had no gene match. This CDR3 is built from 14 residues. Germline lookup yields CDR1 MDHEN and CDR2 SYDVKM. The CDR3 protein is CASNGGTSGYEQYF. CDR3 nucleotide sequence: TGTGCCAGCAATGGCGGGACTAGCGGCTACGAGCAGTACTTC.

The gene calls are TRBV7-3 and TRBJ2-3, with D perhaps matching TRBD2 (6 bases). The CDR3 has 15 residues. V lost 5 bases to trimming and J lost 2 bases, with 14 bases between them. Germline CDR1 is SGHTA and CDR2 is FQGTGA. The CDR3 coding sequence is TGTGCCAGCAGCACAATAGCGGCCGACACAGATACGCAGTATTTT. Translated: CASSTIAADTDTQYF.